This TCR beta chain came from a study of cytomegalovirus exposure and HLA in healthy donors. Researchers ran the PCR with 60 Vbeta and 13 Jbeta primers. Assay used: immunoSEQ multiplex PCR; TCRdb lists only in-frame clones, some missing. Of fewer than 40,000 clones in the sample, over 60% were seen once. The CDR3 has 13 amino acids. V lost 3 bases and J lost 12, with 14 bases in between. Germline V gene data show CDR1 as MGHDK and CDR2 as SYGVNS. The TCR was taken from a man between 35 and 55 years old in good health and CMV-seropositive. What was sequenced was PBMCs. This sequence joins TRBV25-1 and TRBJ1-4, with D possibly matching TRBD1 (5 bases). The CDR3 reads CASSDWGRWQLFF. In nucleotides, the CDR3 is TGTGCCAGCAGTGATTGGGGCAGATGGCAACTGTTTTTT.